The 21 T cell receptor beta chains reported below all come from one sample, sequenced in a study of Ad26.COV2.S vaccination and SARS-CoV-2 variants. Sequencing was performed with immunoSEQ multiplex PCR; in TCRdb, only in-frame clones are kept and a portion is missing. The data hold fewer than 50,000 clones, with 65% to 90% observed a single time. Sequenced material: peripheral blood, taken after recovery from COVID-19. Receptor source: a human donor who had recovered from COVID-19.

Only a few counts were recorded for this clone. CDR3 residues: CASSVLGTAGEGSYNEQFF. CDR3 in DNA: TGTGCCAGCAGTGTGCTTGGGACTGCCGGAGAGGGTTCCTACAATGAGCAGTTCTTC. V is TRBV6-1 and J is TRBJ2-1; D possibly corresponds to TRBD2 (6 bases). The CDR3 extends over 19 amino acids. V shed 4 bases and J shed 1 base, with 23 bases lying between them. Per the germline V gene, CDR1 is MNHNS and CDR2 is SASEGT.

The chain links TRBV24-1 to TRBJ2-1, with D possibly TRBD2 on 5 matching bases. The CDR3 covers 13 residues. The germline V and J ends were trimmed by 3 bases and 5 bases, with 7 bases remaining between them. Germline values: CDR1 KGHDR, CDR2 SFDVKD. CDR3 bases: TGTGCCACCAGTGATGTCGGGAACAATGAGCAGTTCTTC. It translates to CATSDVGNNEQFF.

This chain connects TRBV5-1 to TRBJ1-1; D is unresolved. V lost 2 bases and J 0 bases, leaving 8 bases between the germline ends. Germline-derived CDR1 and CDR2 are SGHRS and YFSETQ. The CDR3 has 14 residues. The CDR3, as DNA: TGCGCCAGCAGCTTAAATAGCCTGAACACTGAAGCTTTCTTT. Encoded protein: CASSLNSLNTEAFF.

This clone was detected only a few times. The chain employs TRBV30 and TRBJ2-3; D remains unclear. From germline, CDR1 is GTSNPN and CDR2 SVGIG (reference sequence). Trimming took 2 bases from V and 8 from J, leaving 14 bases between them. The CDR3 covers 13 residues. Here the CDR3 DNA reads TGTGCCTGGAGTACCAACCCCGGTCGTACGCAGTATTTT. Its translation: CAWSTNPGRTQYF.

This clone was seen a few times. V and J are TRBV20-1 and TRBJ2-5; 7 nucleotides match TRBD2. Germline CDR1 DFQATT, CDR2 SNEGSKA (reference sequence). CDR3 length equals 11 residues. J gave up 3 bases and V 6 bases, and 1 base lay outside the gene matches. The CDR3 region is CSAGREETQYF. CDR3 DNA: TGCAGTGCAGGGAGGGAAGAGACCCAGTACTTC.

The gene calls are TRBV18 and TRBJ2-1, with a possible D match to TRBD1 (6 bases). The V and J ends lost 1 base and 7 bases respectively, with 20 bases between them. From germline, CDR1 is KGHSH and CDR2 LQKENI. The CDR3 is 17 amino acids. The CDR3 DNA reads TGTGCCAGCTCACCACGGGGGAGCGACAGGTTGTTTAATGAGCAGTTCTTC. It is translated as CASSPRGSDRLFNEQFF.

This clone appeared once. The chain is built from TRBV19 and TRBJ2-7; tentative D call: TRBD2 (6 bases). V gave up 3 bases and J gave up 3 bases, with 9 bases separating them. Looked up from germline, CDR1 is LNHDA and CDR2 is SQIVND (reference sequence). The CDR3 is 13 amino acids. The CDR3 DNA reads as TGTGCCAGTAGTATGCACGGGGGCTACGAGCAGTACTTC. This sequence encodes CASSMHGGYEQYF.

V and J are TRBV18 and TRBJ2-5, with a weak D call TRBD2 (5 bases). Per the germline V gene, CDR1 is KGHSH and CDR2 is LQKENI. This CDR3 has 13 amino acids. V was pared by 2 bases and J by 3 bases, with 7 bases between. CDR3 loop: CASSPTGKETQYF. In DNA, the CDR3 is TGTGCCAGCTCACCAACGGGGAAAGAGACCCAGTACTTC. Full variable domain (missing parts from reference TRBV18 and TRBJ2-5): NAGVMQNPRHLVRRRGQEARLRCSPMKGHSHVYWYRQLPEEGLKFMVYLQKENIIDESGMPKERFSAEFPKEGPSILRIQQVVRGDSAAYFCASSPTGKETQYFGPGTRLLVL.

The chain is built from TRBV24-1 and TRBJ1-6, with D unclear. The V gene lost 5 bases and the J gene lost 6 bases, with 7 bases spanning the gap. The CDR3 sequence is 13 residues long. Germline V gene lookup returns CDR1 KGHDR and CDR2 SFDVKD. The DNA of the CDR3 is TGTGCCACCAGTGCGCGGATTAATTCACCCCTCCACTTT. This sequence encodes CATSARINSPLHF.

This clone came up once. CDR3 in DNA: TGTGCCAGCAGCTTAGAGGAGAATTCACCCCTCCACTTT. It is translated as CASSLEENSPLHF. The chain recombines TRBV11-2 with TRBJ1-6; no reliable D call. The CDR3 loop spans 13 amino acids. V lost 0 bases, J lost 7 bases, and 4 bases lay in between. Germline CDR1 and CDR2: SGHAT and FQNNGV. Together with reference TRBV11-2 and TRBJ1-6, the CDR3 gives the full variable domain: EAGVAQSPRYKIIEKRQSVAFWCNPISGHATLYWYQQILGQGPKLLIQFQNNGVVDDSQLPKDRFSAERLKGVDSTLKIQPAKLEDSAVYLCASSLEENSPLHFGNGTRLTVT.

This rearrangement joins TRBV5-1 to TRBJ2-5; D is uncertain. The CDR3 is 14 residues long. The germline V gene has CDR1 SGHRS and CDR2 YFSETQ. The V end was cut by 0 bases, the J end by 5 bases, with 11 bases between. The CDR3 protein is CASSLADGPETQYF. For the CDR3, the DNA is TGCGCCAGCAGCTTGGCCGATGGACCCGAGACCCAGTACTTC.

V and J are TRBV18 and TRBJ2-7, with D maybe TRBD1 (6 bases). This CDR3 contains 16 residues. The germline V gene encodes CDR1 KGHSH and CDR2 LQKENI. The V end was cut by 2 bases, the J end by 2 bases, with 16 bases between. The CDR3 coding sequence is TGTGCCAGCTCACCAGGGGTAGGGGGTGGCACCTACGAGCAGTACTTC. Residues: CASSPGVGGGTYEQYF. The full variable domain, completed using reference TRBV18 and TRBJ2-7, is NAGVMQNPRHLVRRRGQEARLRCSPMKGHSHVYWYRQLPEEGLKFMVYLQKENIIDESGMPKERFSAEFPKEGPSILRIQQVVRGDSAAYFCASSPGVGGGTYEQYFGPGTRLTVT.

The chain recombines TRBV5-1 with TRBJ2-5; D assignment may be TRBD1 or TRBD2 (5 bases each). CDR3 size: 15 residues. The germline gives CDR1 SGHRS, CDR2 YFSETQ. V dropped 7 bases and J dropped 3 bases, with 19 bases sitting between them. The CDR3 spells CASQRAGSAEETQYF. CDR3 bases: TGCGCCAGCCAGAGGGCAGGGTCGGCTGAAGAGACCCAGTACTTC.

This clone was seen only a few times. The rearrangement uses TRBV5-1 and TRBJ2-1; the D gene is possibly TRBD1 (5 bases). V lost 5 bases and J lost 6, with 15 bases in between. CDR3 length: 14 amino acids. The germline CDR1 and CDR2 sequences are SGHRS and YFSETQ. The CDR3 is CASRGTGPRNEQFF. The CDR3 DNA reads as TGCGCCAGCAGGGGTACAGGTCCCCGCAATGAGCAGTTCTTC.

The V and J genes are TRBV27 and TRBJ1-6, with TRBD1 identical over 7 bases. CDR1 MNHEY and CDR2 SMNVEV come from the germline V gene (reference sequence). There are 17 residues in the CDR3. With V trimmed by 2 bases and J by 5 bases, 9 bases remained unmatched. CDR3 coding DNA: TGTGCCAGCAGTTTACAGACAGGGATCGCGAATAATTCACCCCTCCACTTT. It yields the protein CASSLQTGIANNSPLHF.

The chain recombines TRBV30 with TRBJ1-2, with 9 bases identical to TRBD1. The V gene end was trimmed by 3 bases and the J gene end by 4 bases; junction bases not matched to a gene: 6. Germline V gene data show CDR1 as GTSNPN and CDR2 as SVGIG (reference sequence). The length of the CDR3 is 14 residues. The DNA of the CDR3 is TGTGCCTGGAGAGGGACAGGGTTGGGCTATGGCTACACCTTC. Amino acid sequence: CAWRGTGLGYGYTF. Full variable domain (rest looked up from reference TRBV30 and TRBJ1-2): SQTIHQWPATLVQPVGSPLSLECTVEGTSNPNLYWYRQAAGRGLQLLFYSVGIGQISSEVPQNLSASRPQDRQFILSSKKLLLSDSGFYLCAWRGTGLGYGYTFGSGTRLTVV.

CDR3 region: CASSPRGDRANIQYF. The CDR3 coding sequence is TGTGCCAGCAGCCCCCGAGGGGACAGGGCAAACATTCAGTACTTC. This rearrangement joins TRBV5-4 to TRBJ2-4; 9 bases match TRBD1. CDR3 length equals 15 residues. Per the germline V gene, CDR1 is SGHNT and CDR2 is YYREEE (reference sequence). The trim removed 4 bases at V and 6 bases at J, leaving 8 bases unmatched.

This chain joins TRBV12-3 or TRBV12-4 and TRBJ2-1; D might be TRBD1 (5 bases). Trimming stripped 10 bases from V and 4 bases from J, with 11 bases between. The CDR3 sequence is 12 residues long. The CDR3 region is CAIRDSYNEQFF. In DNA, the CDR3 is TGTGCCATCCGTGACAGTTACAATGAGCAGTTCTTC.

This clone has just a few counts. The V and J genes are TRBV7-2 and TRBJ2-2; 10 bases align to TRBD2. CDR3 size: 17 residues. The ends lost 2 bases at V and 5 bases at J; junction bases unmatched: 8. CDR1 and CDR2 (germline): SGHTA, FQGNSA. Here the CDR3 reads CASSLTASGRKTGELFF. The CDR3 bases are TGTGCCAGCAGCTTAACGGCTAGCGGGAGAAAAACCGGGGAGCTGTTTTTT.

The gene calls are TRBV4-1 and TRBJ2-7; 12 bases match TRBD2. CDR3 length: 19 residues. Per the germline V gene, CDR1 is MGHRA and CDR2 is YSYEKL. With V trimmed by 0 bases and J by 0 bases, 9 bases remained unmatched. CDR3 in DNA: TGCGCCAGCAGCCAAGATCCTAGCGGGAGGGCCCGAAGCTCCTACGAGCAGTACTTC. Residues: CASSQDPSGRARSSYEQYF.

The chain joins TRBV19 to TRBJ1-5; D is perhaps TRBD1 (6 bases). The V gene lost 5 bases and the J gene lost 7 bases, with 12 bases spanning the gap. This CDR3 is built from 13 residues. The germline CDR1 and CDR2 sequences are LNHDA and SQIVND (reference sequence). The CDR3 region is CASSGTGKQPQHF. CDR3 DNA: TGTGCCAGTAGTGGAACAGGGAAGCAGCCCCAGCATTTT.